These 9 T cell receptor beta chains originate from one sample sequenced in a study of blood T cell repertoires in COVID-19. Profiling relied on immunoSEQ multiplex PCR, and the TCRdb table lists in-frame clones only, not all of them. This table holds 200,000 to 250,000 clones, about 80% found once. The specimen was peripheral blood. These receptors were collected from a woman in her thirties who had recovered from COVID-19.

The CDR3 sequence is CAAGYPRAFF. In DNA, the CDR3 is TGTGCCGCCGGGTATCCGAGAGCTTTCTTT. This chain connects TRBV24-1 to TRBJ1-1; no clear D gene. V was pared by 12 bases and J by 10 bases, with 14 bases between. CDR3 size: 10 residues. In germline, CDR1 is KGHDR, CDR2 SFDVKD.

This clone was seen a few times. J is TRBJ2-7 and V is TRBV20-1, with TRBD2 as a possible D gene (7 bases). V was shortened by 3 bases and J by 7 bases, with 19 bases between the two germline ends. CDR1 is DFQATT and CDR2 is SNEGSKA in the germline V gene (reference sequence). This CDR3 has 14 amino acids. CDR3 in DNA: TGCAGTGCTAGTCCCTGGGGGGGCTCTAAGGAGCAGTACTTC. This translates into CSASPWGGSKEQYF.

The chain's CDR3 is CASSGQGNTEAFF. The CDR3, as DNA: TGTGCCAGCAGTGGGCAGGGGAACACTGAAGCTTTCTTT. V and J are TRBV25-1 and TRBJ1-1; possibly TRBD1 for D (5 bases). V was pared by 4 bases and J by 1 base, with 7 bases between. This CDR3 contains 13 residues. Germline values: CDR1 MGHDK, CDR2 SYGVNS.

This rearrangement joins TRBV20-1 to TRBJ2-1; 10 bases map to TRBD2. Germline trimming cut 6 bases from V and 15 bases from J; bases unmatched to any gene: 8. The CDR3 extends over 11 amino acids. Germline V gene data show CDR1 as DFQATT and CDR2 as SNEGSKA (reference sequence). CDR3: CSADLAGVWFF. CDR3 nucleotides: TGCAGTGCAGATCTAGCGGGAGTTTGGTTCTTC.

The genes are TRBV9 and TRBJ2-7; D remains ambiguous. V lost 0 bases and J lost 2, with 9 bases in between. Germline V gene lookup returns CDR1 SGDLS and CDR2 YYNGEE. CDR3 length: 14 residues. DNA for the CDR3: TGTGCCAGCAGCGTAGCTCACAGAGCCTACGAGCAGTACTTC. Translation: CASSVAHRAYEQYF.

Written as DNA, the CDR3 is TGTGCCAGCAGTTACAGGGGTAATACTGAAGCTTTCTTT. This sequence encodes CASSYRGNTEAFF. This rearrangement joins TRBV6-5 to TRBJ1-1; weak D call: TRBD1 (5 bases). Germline V gene lookup returns CDR1 MNHEY and CDR2 SVGAGI. The V end lost 2 bases, the J end lost 5 bases, and 9 bases lay between the germline ends. CDR3 length equals 13 residues.

The gene calls are TRBV9 and TRBJ2-3; D call uncertain. V lost 6 bases to trimming and J lost 2 bases, with 10 bases between them. The length of the CDR3 is 13 residues. The V gene's germline CDR1 is SGDLS and CDR2 YYNGEE. The CDR3, as DNA: TGTGCCAGCACCAACCGGTTCACAGATACGCAGTATTTT. Amino acids: CASTNRFTDTQYF.

This sequence joins TRBV6-5 and TRBJ2-1; 7 nucleotides agree with TRBD1. With 2 bases clipped from V and 10 bases from J, the junction kept 5 bases outside the gene matches. From germline, CDR1 is MNHEY and CDR2 SVGAGI. This CDR3 region has 13 residues. The CDR3 DNA follows: TGTGCCAGCAGTTACCTGGGGACAGCCGAGCAGTTCTTC. It codes for CASSYLGTAEQFF.

The V and J genes are TRBV2 and TRBJ1-5, with D maybe TRBD1 (5 bases). From germline, CDR1 is SNHLY and CDR2 FYNNEI. V was trimmed by 9 bases and J by 3 bases, leaving 24 bases between them. The CDR3 consists of 17 residues. Here the CDR3 DNA reads TGTGCCAGTAGGGAGGGACGGACTCCGACGATCAATCAGCCCCAGCATTTT. Translated, it gives CASREGRTPTINQPQHF.